This T cell receptor (beta chain) was observed in a study of CD8 T cells in Susac syndrome. It was with random hexamers that roughly 0.45 to 1 ug RNA was reverse transcribed. Amplification of TCR beta CDR3 was carried out by immunoSEQ multiplex PCR, which covered 54 Vbeta and 13 Jbeta segments. TCRdb re-analysed the immunoSEQ multiplex PCR reads in MiXCR, keeping a single row per CDR3 protein. This sample has 150,000 or so distinct CDR3 sequences, with over 95% found just once. Points on this clonotype: Its antigen is unknown.

Sequencing targeted TCR beta in blood CD8+ and CD4+ T cells. Negative isolation yielded the CD8+ and CD4+ T cells, while FACS enriched the TEMRA cells. Points from the study as a whole: The study admitted that it had a relatively small number of individuals in its TCR sequencing and HLA analysis.

The specimen was CD8+ T cells from PBMCs. This TCR came from a human donor with multiple sclerosis.

The CDR3: CASSPGSESSYEQYF. The CDR3 region has the DNA TGTGCCAGCTCACCAGGGAGTGAAAGCTCCTACGAGCAGTACTTC. The V and J genes are TRBV18 and TRBJ2-7; the D gene is possibly TRBD2 (5 bases). The germline V and J ends were trimmed by 2 bases and 0 bases, with 11 bases remaining between them. The V gene's germline CDR1 is KGHSH and CDR2 LQKENI. This CDR3 has 15 amino acids.